The 7 T cell receptor beta chains below come from one sample, sequenced in a study of cytomegalovirus exposure and HLA in healthy donors. With 60 Vbeta and 13 Jbeta primers, the PCR was carried out. Generated by immunoSEQ multiplex PCR, the TCRdb table keeps only in-frame clones and is missing some. Found here are under 150,000 clones, 79% of them singletons; the top ten hold 0.95% to 1.4%. What was sequenced was PBMCs. The receptors were sampled from a male donor in good health and CMV-seronegative.

The gene calls are TRBV5-6 and TRBJ2-5; 8 nucleotides agree with TRBD1. The end of the DNA aligns better with TRBJ2-7, so the J call may be wrong. The CDR3 extends over 14 amino acids. The germline V gene encodes CDR1 SGHDT and CDR2 YYEEEE. The CDR3 DNA sequence: TGTGCCAGCAGCCCGGGACAGGCAGCCTACGAGCAGTACTTC. It translates to CASSPGQAAYEQYF.

This clone showed up just once. V usage is TRBV27 and J usage is TRBJ2-5; 10 bases align to TRBD1. The last part of the DNA fits TRBJ2-7 better; the J call may be wrong. Germline CDR1 is MNHEY and CDR2 is SMNVEV (reference sequence). The length of the CDR3 is 15 residues. The CDR3 loop is CASSSPTGGTYEQYF. In DNA form, the CDR3 reads TGTGCCAGCAGTTCCCCGACAGGGGGCACTTACGAGCAGTACTTC.

The genes are TRBV29-1 and TRBJ2-1; maybe TRBD1 (5 bases). The CDR3 has 17 residues. Germline V CDR1 and CDR2: SQVTM, ANQGSEA. V lost 0 bases and J lost 0, with 15 bases in between. The CDR3 DNA is TGCAGCGTTGAAGATCCCCCCCAAAGGGGCTCCTACAATGAGCAGTTCTTC. Its protein is CSVEDPPQRGSYNEQFF.

V gene TRBV5-4 combines with J gene TRBJ2-7, with 8 bases that match TRBD1. Germline CDR1 reads SGHNT; CDR2 reads YYREEE (reference sequence). The CDR3 consists of 15 residues. Trimming cost V 4 bases and J 2 bases; bases outside gene matches: 8. The CDR3 reads CASSPGLDRAYEQYF. CDR3 nucleotide sequence: TGTGCCAGCAGCCCTGGATTGGACAGGGCCTACGAGCAGTACTTC.

V gene TRBV15 combines with J gene TRBJ2-5; D perhaps matches TRBD1 (7 bases). The V and J ends lost 0 bases and 4 bases respectively, with 12 bases between them. This CDR3 has 15 residues. CDR1 is LNHNV, CDR2 YYDKDF, per germline (reference sequence). CDR3 nucleotide sequence: TGTGCCACCAGCAGAGACGGAGGGGGCTCAGAGACCCAGTACTTC. This translates into CATSRDGGGSETQYF.

The rearrangement links TRBV4-1 to TRBJ2-3, with D perhaps matching TRBD2 (7 bases). V lost 5 bases and J 4 bases, leaving 25 bases between the germline ends. The CDR3 runs 18 residues. From germline, CDR1 is MGHRA and CDR2 YSYEKL. The CDR3 nucleotides read TGCGCCAGCAGCGGCCCGGGGGCTGGCGGGGGCGGTGCAGATACGCAGTATTTT. Encoded protein: CASSGPGAGGGGADTQYF.

CDR3 sequence reads: CAGGQDINQPQHF. CDR3 DNA: TGTGCCGGGGGACAGGACATCAATCAGCCCCAGCATTTT. The rearrangement links TRBV19 to TRBJ1-5, with 8 positions matching TRBD1. This CDR3 comprises 13 residues. The germline CDR1 and CDR2 sequences are LNHDA and SQIVND (reference sequence). The junction had 6 bases not matched to a gene; V was cut back by 11 bases and J by 3 bases.